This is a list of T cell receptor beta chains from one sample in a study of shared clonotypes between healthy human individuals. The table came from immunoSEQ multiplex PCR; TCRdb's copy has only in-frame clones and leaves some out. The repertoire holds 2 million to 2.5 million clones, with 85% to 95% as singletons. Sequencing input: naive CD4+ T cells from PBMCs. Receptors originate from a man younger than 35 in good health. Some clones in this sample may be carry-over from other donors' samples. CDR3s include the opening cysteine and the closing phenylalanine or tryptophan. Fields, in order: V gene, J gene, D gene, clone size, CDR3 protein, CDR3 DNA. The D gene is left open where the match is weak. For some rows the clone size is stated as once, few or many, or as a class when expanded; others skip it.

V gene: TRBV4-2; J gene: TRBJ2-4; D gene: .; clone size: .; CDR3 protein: CASSHVFGPGADLAKNIQYF; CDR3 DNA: TGTGCCAGCAGCCACGTGTTTGGGCCAGGCGCCGACCTAGCCAAAAACATTCAGTACTTC
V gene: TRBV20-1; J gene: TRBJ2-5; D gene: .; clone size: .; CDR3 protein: CSARVRAQYF; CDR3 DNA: TGCAGTGCTAGAGTCAGGGCCCAGTACTTC
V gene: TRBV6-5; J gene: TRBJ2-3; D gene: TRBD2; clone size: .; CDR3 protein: CASSWGLAGAVDTQYF; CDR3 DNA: TGTGCCAGCAGTTGGGGACTAGCGGGAGCGGTAGATACGCAGTATTTT
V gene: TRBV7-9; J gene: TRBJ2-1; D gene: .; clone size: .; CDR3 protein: CASSLRMSSYNEQFF; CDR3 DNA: TGTGCCAGCAGCTTACGGATGAGCTCCTACAATGAGCAGTTCTTC
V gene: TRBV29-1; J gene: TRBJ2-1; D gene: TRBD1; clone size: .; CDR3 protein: CSVRQGKRSYNEQFF; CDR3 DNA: TGCAGCGTGCGACAGGGGAAGCGTTCCTACAATGAGCAGTTCTTC
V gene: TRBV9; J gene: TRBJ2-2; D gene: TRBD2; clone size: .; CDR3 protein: CASSRLAGYTGELFF; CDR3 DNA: TGTGCCAGCAGCAGACTAGCGGGATATACCGGGGAGCTGTTTTTT
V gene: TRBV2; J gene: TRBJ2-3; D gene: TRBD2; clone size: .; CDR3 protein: CASSEALTWTSGRWDTQYF; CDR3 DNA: TGTGCCAGCAGTGAAGCTCTGACATGGACTAGCGGGAGATGGGATACGCAGTATTTT
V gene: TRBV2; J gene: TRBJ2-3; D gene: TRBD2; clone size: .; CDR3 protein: CASTWLAGTDTQYF; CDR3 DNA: TGTGCCAGCACTTGGTTAGCGGGAACAGATACGCAGTATTTT
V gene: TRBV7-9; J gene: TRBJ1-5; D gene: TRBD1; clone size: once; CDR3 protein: CASSLEGRTGGPNQPQHF; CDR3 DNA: TGTGCCAGCAGCTTAGAAGGGCGGACAGGGGGTCCCAATCAGCCCCAGCATTTT
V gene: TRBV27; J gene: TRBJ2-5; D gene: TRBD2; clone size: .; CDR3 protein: CASSFRAGGYQETQYF; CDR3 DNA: TGTGCCAGCAGTTTCAGAGCGGGAGGGTACCAAGAGACCCAGTACTTC
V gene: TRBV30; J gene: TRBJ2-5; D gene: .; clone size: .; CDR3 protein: CAWMSGVGGETQYF; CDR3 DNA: TGTGCCTGGATGAGCGGGGTAGGGGGGGAGACCCAGTACTTC
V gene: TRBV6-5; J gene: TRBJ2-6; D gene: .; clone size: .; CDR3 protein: CASSPPGAGANVLTF; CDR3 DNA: TGTGCCAGCAGCCCTCCCGGGGCTGGGGCCAACGTCCTGACTTTC
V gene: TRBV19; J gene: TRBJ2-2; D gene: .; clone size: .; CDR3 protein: CASSIARGTGELFF; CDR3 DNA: TGTGCCAGTAGTATCGCCAGGGGCACCGGGGAGCTGTTTTTT
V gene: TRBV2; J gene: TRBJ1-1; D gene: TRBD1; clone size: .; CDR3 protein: CASLLGTGNTEAFF; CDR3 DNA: TGTGCCAGCCTATTGGGGACAGGGAACACTGAAGCTTTCTTT
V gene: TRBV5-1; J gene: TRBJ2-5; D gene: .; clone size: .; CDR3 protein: CASSLVRADQETQYF; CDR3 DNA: TGCGCCAGCAGCTTGGTAAGGGCAGACCAAGAGACCCAGTACTTC
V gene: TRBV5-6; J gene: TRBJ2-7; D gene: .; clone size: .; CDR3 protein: CASSLGAVVSGTNPWEQYF; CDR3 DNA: TGTGCCAGCAGCTTGGGGGCGGTCGTTAGCGGTACCAATCCGTGGGAGCAGTACTTC
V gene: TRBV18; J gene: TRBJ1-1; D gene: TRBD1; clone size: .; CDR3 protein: CASSQGQRDTEAFF; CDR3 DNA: TGTGCCAGCTCCCAGGGACAGAGGGACACTGAAGCTTTCTTT
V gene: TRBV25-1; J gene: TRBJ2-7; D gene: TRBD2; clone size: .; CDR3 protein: CASSEIGGGKDEQYF; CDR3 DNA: TGTGCCAGCAGTGAAATCGGGGGAGGGAAGGACGAGCAGTACTTC
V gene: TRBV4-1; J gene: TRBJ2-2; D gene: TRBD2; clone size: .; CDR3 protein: CASSQNLAGGAGAGELFF; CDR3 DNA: TGCGCCAGCAGCCAGAATTTAGCGGGAGGGGCAGGAGCCGGGGAGCTGTTTTTT
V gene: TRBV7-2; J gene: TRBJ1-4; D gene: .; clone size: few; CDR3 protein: CASSPNGATNEKLFF; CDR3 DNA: TGTGCCAGCAGTCCGAACGGGGCAACTAATGAAAAACTGTTTTTT
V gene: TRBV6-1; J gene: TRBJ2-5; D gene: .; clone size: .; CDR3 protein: CASSTRDNFQETQYF; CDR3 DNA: TGTGCCAGCAGTACCCGGGACAACTTCCAAGAGACCCAGTACTTC
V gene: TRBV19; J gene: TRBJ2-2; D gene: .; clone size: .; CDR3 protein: CASSTWDFTGELFF; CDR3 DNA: TGTGCCAGTAGTACCTGGGACTTCACCGGGGAGCTGTTTTTT
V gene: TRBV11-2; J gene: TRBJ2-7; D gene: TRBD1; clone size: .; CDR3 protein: CASSSWTGTYEQYF; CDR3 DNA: TGTGCCAGCAGCAGTTGGACAGGCACCTACGAGCAGTACTTC
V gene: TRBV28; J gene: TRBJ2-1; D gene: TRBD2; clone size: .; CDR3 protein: CASSSSTSGRGGEQFF; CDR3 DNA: TGTGCCAGCAGTTCCTCGACTAGCGGGAGGGGCGGCGAGCAGTTCTTC
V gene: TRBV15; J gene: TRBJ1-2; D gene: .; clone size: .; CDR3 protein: CATSRDVGRGYGYTF; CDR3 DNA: TGTGCCACCAGCAGAGATGTGGGAAGGGGCTATGGCTACACCTTC
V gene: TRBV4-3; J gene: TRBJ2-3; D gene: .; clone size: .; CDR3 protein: CASSLQGGWASTDTQYF; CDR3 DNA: TGCGCCAGCAGCCTACAAGGTGGCTGGGCGAGCACAGATACGCAGTATTTT
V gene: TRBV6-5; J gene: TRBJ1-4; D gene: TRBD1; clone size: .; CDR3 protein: CASSINRGVQEKLFF; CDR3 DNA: TGTGCCAGCAGTATCAACAGGGGAGTTCAGGAAAAACTGTTTTTT